This entry concerns a single T cell receptor beta chain. This specimen belongs to a study of T cell changes during pregnancy in multiple sclerosis. Assay used: immunoSEQ multiplex PCR; TCRdb lists only in-frame clones, some missing. The data show around 97,000 clones, with approximately 90% seen just once and over 0.6% held by the top ten. This CDR3 has 14 residues. V was clipped by 0 bases and J by 10 bases, with 16 bases between them. Germline V gene data show CDR1 as SGHRS and CDR2 as YFSETQ. The chain uses TRBV5-1 and TRBJ1-1, with D maybe TRBD1 (6 bases). This clonotype was sampled from a female donor in good health, enrolled as a control in a pregnancy study. The sequencing here drew on peripheral blood, taken in the second trimester of pregnancy. The CDR3 coding sequence is TGCGCCAGCAGCTTGGCCGGCGCGGGGGCGACAGCTTTCTTT. This codes for CASSLAGAGATAFF.